The 19 T cell receptor beta chains below all came from one sample that was sequenced in a study of CD8 T cells in ankylosing spondylitis. Study-wide findings and caveats: Eight or nine highly homologous variants formed a TCR beta motif that appeared characteristic of ankylosing spondylitis blood.

TCRdb ran MiXCR on the 5' RACE reads and lists one entry per CDR3 protein. Here the sample spans about 480,000 distinct CDR3 sequences, over 15% being singletons. No antigens are known for them. Source material: blood, either unsorted or a sorted T cell fraction (not recorded which). The receptors were gathered from a male donor with ankylosing spondylitis.

This clonotype was seen only a few times. This chain connects TRBV7-6 to TRBJ1-4; weak D call: TRBD1 (5 bases). V was pared by 1 base and J by 7 bases, with 13 bases between. CDR1 and CDR2 from the germline V gene are SGHVS and FNYEAQ. The CDR3 has 15 amino acids. CDR3 bases: TGTGCCAGCAGCTTAGGATACGGGGCAGGTGAAAAACTGTTTTTT. Protein sequence: CASSLGYGAGEKLFF.

This clonotype came up a few times. Here the CDR3 DNA reads TGTGCCAGCAGCTTAGCCGGGATAAAGACGACCCAGTACTTC. Amino acid sequence: CASSLAGIKTTQYF. The chain recombines TRBV11-3 with TRBJ2-5; D possibly corresponds to TRBD2 (5 bases). The CDR3 totals 14 residues. Germline CDR1 reads SGHNT; CDR2 reads YENEEA. Trimming cost V 1 base and J 7 bases, with 13 bases left between them.

The V gene is TRBV12-3 or TRBV12-4, the J gene TRBJ1-5, with a weak D call TRBD1 (6 bases). V lost 2 bases to trimming and J lost 2 bases, with 16 bases between them. The CDR3 runs to 17 residues. CDR3 sequence: CASSLWLGAAGNQPQHF. CDR3 nucleotide sequence: TGTGCCAGCAGTTTATGGTTGGGGGCGGCGGGCAATCAGCCCCAGCATTTT.

This clonotype came up a few times. The CDR3 nucleotides are TGCAGTGCTAGTTATAGCGGGAGCCCCACCGGGGAGCTGTTTTTT. The encoded protein is CSASYSGSPTGELFF. This chain connects TRBV20-1 to TRBJ2-2, with 9 bases fitting TRBD2. J was trimmed by 4 bases and V by 3 bases; bases with no gene match: 6. The germline CDR1 and CDR2 sequences are DFQATT and SNEGSKA (reference sequence). The CDR3 extends over 15 amino acids.

This chain joins TRBV5-1 and TRBJ2-7; 13 nucleotides agree with TRBD2. CDR1 SGHRS and CDR2 YFSETQ come from the germline V gene. V was clipped by 4 bases and J by 6 bases; unmatched bases: 7. There are 15 residues in the CDR3. CDR3 residues: CASSQGTSGVGEQYF. CDR3 sequence (DNA): TGCGCCAGCAGCCAAGGGACTAGCGGGGTAGGCGAGCAGTACTTC.

A note on this clonotype: The germline gene is not matched at one end of the junction; a read error may be the cause. This chain uses TRBV7-7 with TRBJ2-5; D unclear. This CDR3 is built from 14 residues. The germline CDR1 and CDR2 sequences are SSHAT and FNYEAQ (reference sequence). As DNA, the CDR3 is TGTGCTAGCAGCTCCAAAGGGTACCAAGAGACCCAGTACTTC. Protein product: CASSSKGYQETQYF. Full variable domain (remainder filled in from reference TRBV7-7 and TRBJ2-5): GAGVSQSPRYKVTKRGQDVTLRCDPISSHATLYWYQQALGQGPEFLTYFNYEAQPDKSGLPSDRFSAERPEGSISTLTIQRTEQRDSAMYRCASSSKGYQETQYFGPGTRLLVL.

In DNA form, the CDR3 reads TGTGCCAGCAGTTTTAGGGGTATAACTGAAGCTTTCTTT. It is translated as CASSFRGITEAFF. The chain joins TRBV12-3 or TRBV12-4 to TRBJ1-1; D is perhaps TRBD1 (5 bases). V was clipped by 3 bases and J by 5 bases, with 10 bases between them. This CDR3 contains 13 residues.

This clonotype was detected only a few times. The chain is built from TRBV2 and TRBJ2-7; possibly TRBD1 for D (6 bases). The CDR3 runs 15 residues. V shed 1 base and J shed 2 bases, with 12 bases lying between them. CDR1 and CDR2 (germline): SNHLY, FYNNEI. As DNA, the CDR3 is TGTGCCAGCAGTGAAGAGGCAGGGGCGGCCTACGAGCAGTACTTC. Translating gives CASSEEAGAAYEQYF. Using reference TRBV2 and TRBJ2-7 for the parts outside the CDR3, the full variable domain is EPEVTQTPSHQVTQMGQEVILRCVPISNHLYFYWYRQILGQKVEFLVSFYNNEISEKSEIFDDQFSVERPDGSNFTLKIRSTKLEDSAMYFCASSEEAGAAYEQYFGPGTRLTVT.

This clonotype was found a few times. The rearrangement uses TRBV7-6 and TRBJ2-7; possibly TRBD2 for D (5 bases). The CDR3 contains 13 residues. Trimming left V 0 bases short and J 7 bases short, with 10 bases between. Germline lookup yields CDR1 SGHVS and CDR2 FNYEAQ. The chain's CDR3 is CASSLARGREQYF. Here the CDR3 DNA reads TGTGCCAGCAGCTTAGCCCGGGGAAGGGAGCAGTACTTC.

A single count supports this clonotype. The chain has TRBV5-1 and TRBJ2-7, with D tentatively TRBD2 (6 bases). This CDR3 region has 14 residues. The germline V gene has CDR1 SGHRS and CDR2 YFSETQ. The ends were cut back, 3 bases at V and 2 bases at J, with 12 bases in the middle. The CDR3 nucleotides read TGCGCCAGCAGCTATGGGGGAGGCCCCTACGAGCAGTACTTC. It codes for CASSYGGGPYEQYF.

In its sample, this clonotype was seen a few times. The gene calls are TRBV4-2 and TRBJ1-1, with D maybe TRBD1 (5 bases). The length of the CDR3 is 15 residues. The germline V and J ends were trimmed by 1 base and 1 base, with 10 bases remaining between them. The germline gives CDR1 LGHNA, CDR2 YNFKEQ. The CDR3 region is CASSQAGQGNTEAFF. The CDR3 DNA sequence: TGTGCCAGCAGCCAAGCCGGCCAGGGGAACACTGAAGCTTTCTTT.

This chain connects TRBV6-5 to TRBJ2-5; D may be TRBD1 (6 bases). The CDR3 is made up of 15 amino acids. Trimming left V 2 bases short and J 0 bases short, with 10 bases between. Germline V CDR1 and CDR2: MNHEY, SVGAGI. The CDR3 spells CASSYGQSYQETQYF. CDR3 bases: TGTGCCAGCAGTTACGGACAGTCGTACCAAGAGACCCAGTACTTC.

This clonotype appeared a single time. V usage is TRBV29-1 and J usage is TRBJ1-5, with unresolved D. V lost 4 bases, J lost 2 bases, and 3 bases lay in between. There are 11 residues in the CDR3. Germline loops: CDR1 SQVTM, CDR2 ANQGSEA. The CDR3 protein is CSVGGNQPQHF. The CDR3 DNA follows: TGCAGCGTTGGAGGCAATCAGCCCCAGCATTTT.

This clonotype was seen a handful of times. The genes are TRBV12-3 or TRBV12-4 and TRBJ2-2; TRBD2 agrees at 8 bases. This CDR3 region has 15 residues. J gave up 4 bases and V 4 bases, and 5 bases lay outside the gene matches. CDR3 bases: TGTGCCAGCAGTTCAGCGGGAGCGGGCACCGGGGAGCTGTTTTTT. This gives the protein CASSSAGAGTGELFF.

CDR3 sequence: CASSQGTHYTF. CDR3 nucleotides: TGTGCCAGCAGTCAGGGGACACACTACACCTTC. The chain uses TRBV12-3 or TRBV12-4 and TRBJ1-2, with D maybe TRBD1 (6 bases). Trimming took 5 bases from V and 10 from J, leaving 11 bases between them. The CDR3 length is 11 residues.

This chain connects TRBV12-3 or TRBV12-4 to TRBJ1-2, with D perhaps TRBD1 (5 bases). Trimming cost V 6 bases and J 4 bases, with 12 bases left between them. The length of the CDR3 is 13 residues. The CDR3 region is CASSPGPFYGYTF. CDR3 DNA sequence: TGTGCCAGCAGCCCGGGGCCCTTCTATGGCTACACCTTC.

The rearrangement links TRBV3-1 to TRBJ1-1; 7 bases map to TRBD1. The germline V gene has CDR1 LGHDT and CDR2 YNNKEL (reference sequence). V shed 4 bases and J 4 bases; nucleotides not matched to a gene: 6. The CDR3 has 14 residues. CDR3 in amino acids: CASSLGQASTEAFF. In DNA, the CDR3 is TGTGCCAGCAGCCTTGGACAGGCCTCCACTGAAGCTTTCTTT.

The rearrangement links TRBV12-3 or TRBV12-4 to TRBJ2-2, with D perhaps TRBD2 (5 bases). Between the trimmed V and J ends, which lost 4 bases and 6 bases, there was a span of 12 bases. The CDR3 has 14 amino acids. CDR3: CASSSSPGAGELFF. CDR3 nucleotides: TGTGCCAGCAGTTCCTCCCCCGGGGCCGGGGAGCTGTTTTTT.

The rearrangement uses TRBV5-1 and TRBJ2-5; 9 positions match TRBD2. Germline V CDR1 and CDR2: SGHRS, YFSETQ. The CDR3 covers 15 residues. The junction had 3 bases not matched to a gene; V was cut back by 1 base and J by 2 bases. CDR3 residues: CASSLMTSGQETQYF. The CDR3 nucleotides are TGCGCCAGCAGCTTGATGACTAGCGGTCAAGAGACCCAGTACTTC.